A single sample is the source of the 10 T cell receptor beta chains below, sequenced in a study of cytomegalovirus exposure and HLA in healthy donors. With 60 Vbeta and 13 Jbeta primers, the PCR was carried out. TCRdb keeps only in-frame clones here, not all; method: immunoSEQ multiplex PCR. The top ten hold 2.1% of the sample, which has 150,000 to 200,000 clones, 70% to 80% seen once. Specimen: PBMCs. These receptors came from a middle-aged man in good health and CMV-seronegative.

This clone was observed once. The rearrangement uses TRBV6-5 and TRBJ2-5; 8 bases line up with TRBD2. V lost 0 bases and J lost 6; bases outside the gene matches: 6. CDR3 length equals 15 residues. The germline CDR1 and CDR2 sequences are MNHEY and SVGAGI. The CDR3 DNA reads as TGTGCCAGCAGTTACTCATGGGGCGGGGGGAAGACCCAGTACTTC. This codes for CASSYSWGGGKTQYF.

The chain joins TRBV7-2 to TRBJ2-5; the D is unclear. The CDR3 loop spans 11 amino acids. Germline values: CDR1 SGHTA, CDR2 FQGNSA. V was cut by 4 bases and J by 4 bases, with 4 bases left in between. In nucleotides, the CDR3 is TGTGCCAGCAGCTACGGAGAGACCCAGTACTTC. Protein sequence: CASSYGETQYF.

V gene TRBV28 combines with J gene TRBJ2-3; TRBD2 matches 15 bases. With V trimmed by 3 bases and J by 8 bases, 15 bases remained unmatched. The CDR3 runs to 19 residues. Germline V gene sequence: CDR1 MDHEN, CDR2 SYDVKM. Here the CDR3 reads CASSFPVRTSGRDKGTQYF. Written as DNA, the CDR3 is TGTGCCAGCAGTTTCCCCGTTCGGACTAGCGGGAGGGACAAGGGTACGCAGTATTTT.

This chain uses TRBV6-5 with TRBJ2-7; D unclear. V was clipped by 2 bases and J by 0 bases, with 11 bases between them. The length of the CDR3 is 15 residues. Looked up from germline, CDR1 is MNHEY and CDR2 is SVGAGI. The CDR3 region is CASSYRLPGSYEQYF. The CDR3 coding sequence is TGTGCCAGCAGTTACCGGTTACCAGGCTCCTACGAGCAGTACTTC.

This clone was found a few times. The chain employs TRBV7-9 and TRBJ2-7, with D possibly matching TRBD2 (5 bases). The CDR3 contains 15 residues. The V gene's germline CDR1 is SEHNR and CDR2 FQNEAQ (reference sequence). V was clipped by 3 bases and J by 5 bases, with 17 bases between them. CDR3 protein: CASSFPGLSKDEQYF. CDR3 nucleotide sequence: TGTGCCAGCAGCTTCCCCGGACTGTCCAAGGACGAGCAGTACTTC.

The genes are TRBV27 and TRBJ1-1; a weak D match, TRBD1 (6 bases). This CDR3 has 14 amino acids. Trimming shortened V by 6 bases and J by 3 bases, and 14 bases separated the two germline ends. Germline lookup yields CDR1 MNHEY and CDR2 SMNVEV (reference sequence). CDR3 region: CASRETGWDTEAFF. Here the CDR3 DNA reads TGTGCCAGCAGGGAGACAGGCTGGGACACTGAAGCTTTCTTT.

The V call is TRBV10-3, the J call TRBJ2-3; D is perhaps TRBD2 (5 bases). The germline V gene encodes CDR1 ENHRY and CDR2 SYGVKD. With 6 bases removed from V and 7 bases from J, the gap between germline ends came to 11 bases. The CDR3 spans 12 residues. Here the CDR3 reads CAISPRGHTQYF. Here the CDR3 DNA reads TGTGCCATCAGCCCACGGGGTCATACGCAGTATTTT.

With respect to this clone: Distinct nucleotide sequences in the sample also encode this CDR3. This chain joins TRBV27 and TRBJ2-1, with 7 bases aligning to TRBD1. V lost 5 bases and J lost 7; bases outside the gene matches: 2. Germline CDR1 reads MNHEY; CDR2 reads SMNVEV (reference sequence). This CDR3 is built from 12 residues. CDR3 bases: TGTGCCAGCAGTCTGACAGGGAATGAGCAGTTCTTC. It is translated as CASSLTGNEQFF.

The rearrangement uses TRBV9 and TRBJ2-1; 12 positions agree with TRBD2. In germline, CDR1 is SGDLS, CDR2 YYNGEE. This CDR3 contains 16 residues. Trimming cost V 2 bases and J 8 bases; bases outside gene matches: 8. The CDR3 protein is CASSVTSGRLGDEQFF. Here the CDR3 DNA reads TGTGCCAGCAGCGTTACTAGCGGGAGGCTTGGGGATGAGCAGTTCTTC.

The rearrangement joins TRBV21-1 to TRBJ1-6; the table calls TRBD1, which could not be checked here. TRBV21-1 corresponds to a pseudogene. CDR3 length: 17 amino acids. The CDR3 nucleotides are TGTGCCAGCAGCGAACAGGCCCCGAGCTCCTATAATTCACCCCTCCACTTT. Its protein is CASSEQAPSSYNSPLHF.